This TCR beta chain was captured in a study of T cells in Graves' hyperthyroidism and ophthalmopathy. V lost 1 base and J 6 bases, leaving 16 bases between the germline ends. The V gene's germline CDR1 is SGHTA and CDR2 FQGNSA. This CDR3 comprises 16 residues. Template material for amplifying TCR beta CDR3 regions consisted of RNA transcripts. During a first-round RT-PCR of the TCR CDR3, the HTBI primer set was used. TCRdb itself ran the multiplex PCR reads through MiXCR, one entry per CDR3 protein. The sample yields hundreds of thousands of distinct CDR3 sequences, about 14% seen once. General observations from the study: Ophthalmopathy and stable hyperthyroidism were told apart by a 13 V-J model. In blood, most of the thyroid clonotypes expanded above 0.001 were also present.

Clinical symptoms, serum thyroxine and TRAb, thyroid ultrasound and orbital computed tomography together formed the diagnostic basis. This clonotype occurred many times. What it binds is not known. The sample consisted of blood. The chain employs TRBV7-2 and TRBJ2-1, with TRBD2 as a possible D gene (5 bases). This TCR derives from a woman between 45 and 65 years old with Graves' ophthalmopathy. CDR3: CASSLGTSKGFNEQFF. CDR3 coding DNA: TGTGCCAGCAGCTTAGGGACTTCGAAGGGATTCAATGAGCAGTTCTTC.